The 25 T cell receptor beta chains below all came from one sample that was sequenced in a study of long-term antiretroviral therapy in people with HIV. The assay used was immunoSEQ (version v3.0), run at survey level. Generated by immunoSEQ multiplex PCR, the TCRdb table keeps only in-frame clones and is missing some. The repertoire consists of about 39,000 clones, with approximately 85% occurring once and the leading ten covering 5.5% to 6.5%. The sequences come from unsorted PBMCs, collected 3.1 years after starting antiretroviral therapy. These receptors all stem from a woman aged 45 to 65 with HIV.

This clone appeared a single time. This chain joins TRBV4-1 and TRBJ1-5; TRBD1 might be the D (5 bases). The CDR3 consists of 15 residues. Germline V gives CDR1 MGHRA, CDR2 YSYEKL. V dropped 5 bases and J dropped 3 bases, with 14 bases sitting between them. CDR3 residues: CASSYGTWDNQPQHF. The CDR3 DNA reads TGCGCCAGCAGCTATGGGACCTGGGACAATCAGCCCCAGCATTTT.

The genes are TRBV7-9 and TRBJ2-3; no clear D gene. CDR1 and CDR2 from the germline V gene are SEHNR and FQNEAQ (reference sequence). The CDR3 spans 12 residues. Trimming pared 8 bases from V and 3 bases from J, leaving 9 bases between. CDR3 sequence reads: CASDPGTDTQYF. In DNA form, the CDR3 reads TGTGCCAGCGACCCGGGTACAGATACGCAGTATTTT.

V and J are TRBV19 and TRBJ1-1; D call uncertain. The CDR3 has 12 amino acids. Germline V gene data show CDR1 as LNHDA and CDR2 as SQIVND (reference sequence). The V end lost 3 bases, the J end lost 4 bases, and 6 bases lay between the germline ends. CDR3 bases: TGTGCCAGTAGTATTGGGATCACTGAAGCTTTCTTT. The encoded protein is CASSIGITEAFF.

The chain joins TRBV7-6 to TRBJ1-4; no firm D call. This CDR3 spans 16 amino acids. CDR1 is SGHVS, CDR2 FNYEAQ, per germline. The germline V and J ends were trimmed by 2 bases and 7 bases, with 17 bases remaining between them. The CDR3 sequence is CASSLTPGSSLEKLFF. CDR3 coding DNA: TGTGCCAGCAGCTTAACTCCGGGATCCAGCCTTGAAAAACTGTTTTTT.

The chain employs TRBV27 and TRBJ1-4; weak D call: TRBD1 (6 bases). Germline-derived CDR1 and CDR2 are MNHEY and SMNVEV (reference sequence). The V and J ends lost 3 bases and 7 bases respectively, with 12 bases between them. The CDR3 is 14 residues long. The CDR3 region has the DNA TGTGCCAGCAGTTTCGGGGGAGGGGGTGAAAAACTGTTTTTT. Amino acid sequence: CASSFGGGGEKLFF.

The rearrangement uses TRBV6-5 and TRBJ1-2, with a weak D call TRBD1 (5 bases). The V and J ends lost 5 bases and 8 bases respectively, with 12 bases between them. Germline-derived CDR1 and CDR2 are MNHEY and SVGAGI. The CDR3 sequence is 12 residues long. CDR3 in DNA: TGTGCCAGCAGTCCTGGGGGATGGGGCTACACCTTC. Translating it yields CASSPGGWGYTF.

The V gene is TRBV7-2, the J gene TRBJ2-5; perhaps TRBD1 as D (5 bases). The CDR3 is 13 residues long. Germline CDR1 and CDR2: SGHTA and FQGNSA. The germline V and J ends were trimmed by 5 bases and 5 bases, with 12 bases remaining between them. In nucleotides, the CDR3 is TGTGCCAGCAGCGTCAGGGTACGGGAGACCCAGTACTTC. This sequence encodes CASSVRVRETQYF.

The chain couples TRBV12-2 to TRBJ1-1; TRBD1 is the table's D call, not checked against the DNA. TRBV12-2 corresponds to a pseudogene. The CDR3 has 19 amino acids. The CDR3 sequence: CASRSNSGTGGRSDTEAFF. In nucleotides, the CDR3 is TGTGCAAGTCGCTCAAACTCCGGGACAGGGGGCAGAAGTGACACTGAAGCTTTCTTT.

In DNA, the CDR3 is TGTGCCAGCAGCTTGGCTATGGGGGGCGGCGAGAACACTGAAGCTTTCTTT. Translation gives CASSLAMGGGENTEAFF. This sequence joins TRBV5-6 and TRBJ1-1, with D tentatively TRBD1 (6 bases). V gave up 0 bases and J gave up 1 base, with 16 bases separating them. This CDR3 has 17 amino acids. The germline CDR1 and CDR2 sequences are SGHDT and YYEEEE. Full variable domain (outside the CDR3, taken from reference TRBV5-6 and TRBJ1-1): DAGVTQSPTHLIKTRGQQVTLRCSPKSGHDTVSWYQQALGQGPQFIFQYYEEEERQRGNFPDRFSGHQFPNYSSELNVNALLLGDSALYLCASSLAMGGGENTEAFFGQGTRLTVV.

This CDR3 is CASSQDLSGGPYEQYF. CDR3 DNA sequence: TGTGCCAGCAGCCAAGATCTCAGCGGGGGGCCCTACGAGCAGTACTTC. This chain uses TRBV4-2 with TRBJ2-7; 9 bases map to TRBD2. V lost 0 bases and J lost 2; bases outside the gene matches: 5. Looked up from germline, CDR1 is LGHNA and CDR2 is YNFKEQ. This CDR3 is 16 amino acids long.

The chain carries TRBV4-1 and TRBJ2-1, with 9 bases identical to TRBD2. V shed 1 base, J shed 4 bases, and the junction held 5 bases outside the gene matches. Germline CDR1 MGHRA, CDR2 YSYEKL. This CDR3 has 16 residues. The CDR3 is CASSQGRGGNYNEQFF. CDR3 DNA sequence: TGCGCCAGCAGCCAAGGGCGGGGGGGCAATTACAATGAGCAGTTCTTC.

The chain joins TRBV7-2 to TRBJ1-2, with D possibly TRBD1 on 6 matching bases. The CDR3 sequence is 15 residues long. The germline gives CDR1 SGHTA, CDR2 FQGNSA. V was pared by 5 bases and J by 0 bases, with 13 bases between. In DNA form, the CDR3 reads TGTGCCAGCAGCAAAGGGGGGACTACTAACTATGGCTACACCTTC. The encoded protein is CASSKGGTTNYGYTF. Using reference TRBV7-2 and TRBJ1-2 for the parts outside the CDR3, the full variable domain is GAGVSQSPSNKVTEKGKDVELRCDPISGHTALYWYRQSLGQGLEFLIYFQGNSAPDKSGLPSDRFSAERTGGSVSTLTIQRTQQEDSAVYLCASSKGGTTNYGYTFGSGTRLTVV.

The CDR3 region has the DNA TGTGCCAGCAGCTTCGGGACACTGAACACCGGGGAGCTGTTTTTT. Translated, it gives CASSFGTLNTGELFF. The chain employs TRBV5-6 and TRBJ2-2; tentatively, D is TRBD1 (6 bases). The CDR3 has 15 residues. Trimming removed 2 bases at V and 1 base at J, with 9 bases between. Germline values: CDR1 SGHDT, CDR2 YYEEEE.

This clone was seen a few times. The V and J genes are TRBV5-1 and TRBJ1-2; 8 bases align to TRBD1. CDR3 length: 15 amino acids. Losses at the gene ends were 4 bases for V and 6 bases for J; bases not matched to a gene: 11. CDR1 and CDR2 (germline): SGHRS, YFSETQ. The CDR3 sequence: CASSITGGQTHGYTF. The CDR3 region has the DNA TGCGCCAGCAGCATCACAGGGGGACAGACGCATGGCTACACCTTC. Combining the CDR3 with reference TRBV5-1 and TRBJ1-2 gives the whole variable domain KAGVTQTPRYLIKTRGQQVTLSCSPISGHRSVSWYQQTPGQGLQFLFEYFSETQRNKGNFPGRFSGRQFSNSRSEMNVSTLELGDSALYLCASSITGGQTHGYTFGSGTRLTVV.

The chain uses TRBV6-1 and TRBJ1-2; 11 positions agree with TRBD1. The CDR3 sequence is 16 residues long. Germline CDR1 and CDR2: MNHNS and SASEGT. V was pared by 1 base and J by 4 bases, with 5 bases of the junction left unmatched. The CDR3 is CASSEGTGGAGYGYTF. Here the CDR3 DNA reads TGTGCCAGCAGTGAAGGGACAGGGGGCGCGGGCTATGGCTACACCTTC.

V usage is TRBV7-2 and J usage is TRBJ2-5, with 7 bases aligning to TRBD2. The CDR3 length is 13 residues. J was trimmed by 5 bases and V by 7 bases; bases with no gene match: 7. The V gene's germline CDR1 is SGHTA and CDR2 FQGNSA. The CDR3 sequence is CASTPSGRETQYF. CDR3 nucleotide sequence: TGTGCCAGCACCCCTAGCGGTAGGGAGACCCAGTACTTC.

The J gene is TRBJ2-7, the V gene TRBV14; D remains unclear. The CDR3 extends over 13 amino acids. Trimming took off 0 bases at V and 9 bases at J, with 12 bases between the two ends. CDR1 is SGHDN and CDR2 is FVKESK in the germline V gene. This CDR3 is CASSQDRSYPQYF. The CDR3 coding sequence is TGTGCCAGCAGCCAAGATAGGTCGTACCCGCAGTACTTC.

V and J are TRBV5-6 and TRBJ2-5, with 9 bases that match TRBD1. This CDR3 has 14 residues. Germline CDR1 reads SGHDT; CDR2 reads YYEEEE. V shed 5 bases, J shed 5 bases, and the junction held 7 bases outside the gene matches. CDR3 sequence reads: CASREQGARETQYF. DNA for the CDR3: TGTGCCAGCAGAGAACAGGGGGCTAGGGAGACCCAGTACTTC.

The chain is built from TRBV28 and TRBJ2-4; D perhaps matches TRBD2 (7 bases). CDR1 is MDHEN and CDR2 is SYDVKM in the germline V gene. The CDR3 spans 14 residues. V lost 3 bases to trimming and J lost 6 bases, with 12 bases between them. The CDR3, as DNA: TGTGCCAGCAGTTTCGGGGGGCGCGGAAACATTCAGTACTTC. Translated: CASSFGGRGNIQYF.

The rearrangement links TRBV27 to TRBJ1-5; possibly TRBD1 for D (6 bases). CDR1 is MNHEY, CDR2 SMNVEV, per germline (reference sequence). The germline V and J ends were trimmed by 6 bases and 0 bases, with 9 bases remaining between them. The CDR3 length is 14 residues. The CDR3: CASSHRDSNQPQHF. CDR3 DNA: TGTGCCAGCAGCCACAGGGATAGCAATCAGCCCCAGCATTTT.

The chain employs TRBV7-9 and TRBJ2-7, with D tentatively TRBD1 (6 bases). The V gene's germline CDR1 is SEHNR and CDR2 FQNEAQ (reference sequence). The CDR3 is made up of 15 amino acids. Trimming cost V 0 bases and J 2 bases, with 11 bases left between them. CDR3 amino acids: CASSLAAGVAYEQYF. The CDR3 DNA follows: TGTGCCAGCAGCTTAGCGGCAGGGGTGGCCTACGAGCAGTACTTC.

V gene TRBV11-2 combines with J gene TRBJ2-7; D uncertain. The CDR3 spans 15 residues. The ends were cut back, 3 bases at V and 2 bases at J, with 14 bases in the middle. CDR1 and CDR2 (germline): SGHAT, FQNNGV. CDR3 region: CASSLGPQGTYEQYF. The CDR3 coding sequence is TGTGCCAGCAGCTTGGGCCCCCAAGGGACCTACGAGCAGTACTTC.

The J gene is TRBJ1-5, the V gene TRBV27, with D uncertain. The CDR3 sequence is 17 residues long. From germline, CDR1 is MNHEY and CDR2 SMNVEV (reference sequence). The ends were cut back, 0 bases at V and 2 bases at J, with 14 bases in the middle. CDR3 sequence: CASSLSIRGMGNQPQHF. Written as DNA, the CDR3 is TGTGCCAGCAGTTTATCGATCCGGGGAATGGGCAATCAGCCCCAGCATTTT.

The gene calls are TRBV2 and TRBJ2-5; D is undetermined. The CDR3 loop spans 12 amino acids. With 6 bases removed from V and 1 base from J, the gap between germline ends came to 6 bases. In germline, CDR1 is SNHLY, CDR2 FYNNEI. CDR3 DNA: TGTGCCAGCAGCCGCGGCCAAGAGACCCAGTACTTC. Amino acids: CASSRGQETQYF.

This clone was detected a few times. This chain joins TRBV10-3 and TRBJ1-6; tentative D call: TRBD1 (5 bases). The germline V gene has CDR1 ENHRY and CDR2 SYGVKD. The V end lost 3 bases, the J end lost 0 bases, and 15 bases lay between the germline ends. This CDR3 region has 18 residues. The CDR3, as DNA: TGTGCCATCAGTGAACAGGACGGTATCAGCTCCTATAATTCACCCCTCCACTTT. Protein: CAISEQDGISSYNSPLHF.